The 4 T cell receptor beta chains reported below all come from one sample, sequenced in a study of blood T cell repertoires in COVID-19. Produced via immunoSEQ multiplex PCR; TCRdb's table is partial and in-frame only. The sample lists 250,000 to 300,000 clones, around 82% seen once, with around 6% in the top ten. The sample taken for sequencing was peripheral blood. The receptors come from an elderly man with acute or convalescent COVID-19.

This chain uses TRBV7-9 with TRBJ2-3, with no clear D. The CDR3 contains 12 residues. V lost 2 bases to trimming and J lost 10 bases, with 10 bases between them. CDR1 is SEHNR, CDR2 FQNEAQ, per germline (reference sequence). This CDR3 reads CASSLIRVPQYF. The CDR3, as DNA: TGTGCCAGCAGCTTAATTCGGGTGCCGCAGTATTTT.

The V call is TRBV7-2, the J call TRBJ1-1, with no clear D. This CDR3 contains 14 residues. Germline loops: CDR1 SGHTA, CDR2 FQGNSA. V shed 2 bases and J shed 1 base, with 8 bases lying between them. CDR3 region: CASSLRRKNTEAFF. The CDR3, as DNA: TGTGCCAGCAGCTTAAGGAGAAAGAACACTGAAGCTTTCTTT.

The V gene is TRBV2, the J gene TRBJ1-2, with 11 nucleotides matching TRBD1. This CDR3 comprises 12 residues. V dropped 6 bases and J dropped 8; count of bases not matched to a gene: 2. Germline V gene lookup returns CDR1 SNHLY and CDR2 FYNNEI. The CDR3 DNA sequence: TGTGCCAGCAGAGGGACAGGGGGAGGCTACACCTTC. Encoded protein: CASRGTGGGYTF.

The rearrangement joins TRBV19 to TRBJ2-1; 9 nucleotides agree with TRBD1. The CDR3 runs to 16 residues. The germline V gene encodes CDR1 LNHDA and CDR2 SQIVND (reference sequence). The V segment lost 0 bases and the J segment 1 base; nucleotides outside the gene matches: 1. The CDR3 sequence: CASSIEGTGSYNEQFF. The CDR3 nucleotides read TGTGCCAGTAGTATAGAGGGGACAGGGTCCTACAATGAGCAGTTCTTC.